This record looks at one T cell receptor beta chain sequence and its context. This sample is drawn from a study of blood T cell repertoires in COVID-19. On the study more broadly: Specimens from acute and convalescent COVID-19 originated in the United States, Italy and Spain. The cDNA or gDNA used as material had been derived from T cells, B-cell-depleted T cells, or PBMCs.

Authors' data handling: The authors estimated nucleated cell counts from reference gene primer amplification. TCRdb's table, derived via immunoSEQ multiplex PCR, lists solely in-frame clones and lacks some. For V, J and clone size, that table is used; D and trimming come from the DNA. The table has some 180,000 clones, around 80% seen once; the top ten hold approximately 19%. The origin of this receptor is a woman in her 70s who had recovered from COVID-19. Sequencing was done on a sample of peripheral blood.

The CDR3 DNA sequence: TGTGCCAGCAGCCCCGGGTACACAGATACGCAGTATTTT. Translated: CASSPGYTDTQYF. The J gene is TRBJ2-3, the V gene TRBV6-2 or TRBV6-3, with D unclear. CDR3 length: 13 residues. V was shortened by 6 bases and J by 2 bases, with 9 bases between the two germline ends. Germline values: CDR1 MNHEY, CDR2 SVGEGT.